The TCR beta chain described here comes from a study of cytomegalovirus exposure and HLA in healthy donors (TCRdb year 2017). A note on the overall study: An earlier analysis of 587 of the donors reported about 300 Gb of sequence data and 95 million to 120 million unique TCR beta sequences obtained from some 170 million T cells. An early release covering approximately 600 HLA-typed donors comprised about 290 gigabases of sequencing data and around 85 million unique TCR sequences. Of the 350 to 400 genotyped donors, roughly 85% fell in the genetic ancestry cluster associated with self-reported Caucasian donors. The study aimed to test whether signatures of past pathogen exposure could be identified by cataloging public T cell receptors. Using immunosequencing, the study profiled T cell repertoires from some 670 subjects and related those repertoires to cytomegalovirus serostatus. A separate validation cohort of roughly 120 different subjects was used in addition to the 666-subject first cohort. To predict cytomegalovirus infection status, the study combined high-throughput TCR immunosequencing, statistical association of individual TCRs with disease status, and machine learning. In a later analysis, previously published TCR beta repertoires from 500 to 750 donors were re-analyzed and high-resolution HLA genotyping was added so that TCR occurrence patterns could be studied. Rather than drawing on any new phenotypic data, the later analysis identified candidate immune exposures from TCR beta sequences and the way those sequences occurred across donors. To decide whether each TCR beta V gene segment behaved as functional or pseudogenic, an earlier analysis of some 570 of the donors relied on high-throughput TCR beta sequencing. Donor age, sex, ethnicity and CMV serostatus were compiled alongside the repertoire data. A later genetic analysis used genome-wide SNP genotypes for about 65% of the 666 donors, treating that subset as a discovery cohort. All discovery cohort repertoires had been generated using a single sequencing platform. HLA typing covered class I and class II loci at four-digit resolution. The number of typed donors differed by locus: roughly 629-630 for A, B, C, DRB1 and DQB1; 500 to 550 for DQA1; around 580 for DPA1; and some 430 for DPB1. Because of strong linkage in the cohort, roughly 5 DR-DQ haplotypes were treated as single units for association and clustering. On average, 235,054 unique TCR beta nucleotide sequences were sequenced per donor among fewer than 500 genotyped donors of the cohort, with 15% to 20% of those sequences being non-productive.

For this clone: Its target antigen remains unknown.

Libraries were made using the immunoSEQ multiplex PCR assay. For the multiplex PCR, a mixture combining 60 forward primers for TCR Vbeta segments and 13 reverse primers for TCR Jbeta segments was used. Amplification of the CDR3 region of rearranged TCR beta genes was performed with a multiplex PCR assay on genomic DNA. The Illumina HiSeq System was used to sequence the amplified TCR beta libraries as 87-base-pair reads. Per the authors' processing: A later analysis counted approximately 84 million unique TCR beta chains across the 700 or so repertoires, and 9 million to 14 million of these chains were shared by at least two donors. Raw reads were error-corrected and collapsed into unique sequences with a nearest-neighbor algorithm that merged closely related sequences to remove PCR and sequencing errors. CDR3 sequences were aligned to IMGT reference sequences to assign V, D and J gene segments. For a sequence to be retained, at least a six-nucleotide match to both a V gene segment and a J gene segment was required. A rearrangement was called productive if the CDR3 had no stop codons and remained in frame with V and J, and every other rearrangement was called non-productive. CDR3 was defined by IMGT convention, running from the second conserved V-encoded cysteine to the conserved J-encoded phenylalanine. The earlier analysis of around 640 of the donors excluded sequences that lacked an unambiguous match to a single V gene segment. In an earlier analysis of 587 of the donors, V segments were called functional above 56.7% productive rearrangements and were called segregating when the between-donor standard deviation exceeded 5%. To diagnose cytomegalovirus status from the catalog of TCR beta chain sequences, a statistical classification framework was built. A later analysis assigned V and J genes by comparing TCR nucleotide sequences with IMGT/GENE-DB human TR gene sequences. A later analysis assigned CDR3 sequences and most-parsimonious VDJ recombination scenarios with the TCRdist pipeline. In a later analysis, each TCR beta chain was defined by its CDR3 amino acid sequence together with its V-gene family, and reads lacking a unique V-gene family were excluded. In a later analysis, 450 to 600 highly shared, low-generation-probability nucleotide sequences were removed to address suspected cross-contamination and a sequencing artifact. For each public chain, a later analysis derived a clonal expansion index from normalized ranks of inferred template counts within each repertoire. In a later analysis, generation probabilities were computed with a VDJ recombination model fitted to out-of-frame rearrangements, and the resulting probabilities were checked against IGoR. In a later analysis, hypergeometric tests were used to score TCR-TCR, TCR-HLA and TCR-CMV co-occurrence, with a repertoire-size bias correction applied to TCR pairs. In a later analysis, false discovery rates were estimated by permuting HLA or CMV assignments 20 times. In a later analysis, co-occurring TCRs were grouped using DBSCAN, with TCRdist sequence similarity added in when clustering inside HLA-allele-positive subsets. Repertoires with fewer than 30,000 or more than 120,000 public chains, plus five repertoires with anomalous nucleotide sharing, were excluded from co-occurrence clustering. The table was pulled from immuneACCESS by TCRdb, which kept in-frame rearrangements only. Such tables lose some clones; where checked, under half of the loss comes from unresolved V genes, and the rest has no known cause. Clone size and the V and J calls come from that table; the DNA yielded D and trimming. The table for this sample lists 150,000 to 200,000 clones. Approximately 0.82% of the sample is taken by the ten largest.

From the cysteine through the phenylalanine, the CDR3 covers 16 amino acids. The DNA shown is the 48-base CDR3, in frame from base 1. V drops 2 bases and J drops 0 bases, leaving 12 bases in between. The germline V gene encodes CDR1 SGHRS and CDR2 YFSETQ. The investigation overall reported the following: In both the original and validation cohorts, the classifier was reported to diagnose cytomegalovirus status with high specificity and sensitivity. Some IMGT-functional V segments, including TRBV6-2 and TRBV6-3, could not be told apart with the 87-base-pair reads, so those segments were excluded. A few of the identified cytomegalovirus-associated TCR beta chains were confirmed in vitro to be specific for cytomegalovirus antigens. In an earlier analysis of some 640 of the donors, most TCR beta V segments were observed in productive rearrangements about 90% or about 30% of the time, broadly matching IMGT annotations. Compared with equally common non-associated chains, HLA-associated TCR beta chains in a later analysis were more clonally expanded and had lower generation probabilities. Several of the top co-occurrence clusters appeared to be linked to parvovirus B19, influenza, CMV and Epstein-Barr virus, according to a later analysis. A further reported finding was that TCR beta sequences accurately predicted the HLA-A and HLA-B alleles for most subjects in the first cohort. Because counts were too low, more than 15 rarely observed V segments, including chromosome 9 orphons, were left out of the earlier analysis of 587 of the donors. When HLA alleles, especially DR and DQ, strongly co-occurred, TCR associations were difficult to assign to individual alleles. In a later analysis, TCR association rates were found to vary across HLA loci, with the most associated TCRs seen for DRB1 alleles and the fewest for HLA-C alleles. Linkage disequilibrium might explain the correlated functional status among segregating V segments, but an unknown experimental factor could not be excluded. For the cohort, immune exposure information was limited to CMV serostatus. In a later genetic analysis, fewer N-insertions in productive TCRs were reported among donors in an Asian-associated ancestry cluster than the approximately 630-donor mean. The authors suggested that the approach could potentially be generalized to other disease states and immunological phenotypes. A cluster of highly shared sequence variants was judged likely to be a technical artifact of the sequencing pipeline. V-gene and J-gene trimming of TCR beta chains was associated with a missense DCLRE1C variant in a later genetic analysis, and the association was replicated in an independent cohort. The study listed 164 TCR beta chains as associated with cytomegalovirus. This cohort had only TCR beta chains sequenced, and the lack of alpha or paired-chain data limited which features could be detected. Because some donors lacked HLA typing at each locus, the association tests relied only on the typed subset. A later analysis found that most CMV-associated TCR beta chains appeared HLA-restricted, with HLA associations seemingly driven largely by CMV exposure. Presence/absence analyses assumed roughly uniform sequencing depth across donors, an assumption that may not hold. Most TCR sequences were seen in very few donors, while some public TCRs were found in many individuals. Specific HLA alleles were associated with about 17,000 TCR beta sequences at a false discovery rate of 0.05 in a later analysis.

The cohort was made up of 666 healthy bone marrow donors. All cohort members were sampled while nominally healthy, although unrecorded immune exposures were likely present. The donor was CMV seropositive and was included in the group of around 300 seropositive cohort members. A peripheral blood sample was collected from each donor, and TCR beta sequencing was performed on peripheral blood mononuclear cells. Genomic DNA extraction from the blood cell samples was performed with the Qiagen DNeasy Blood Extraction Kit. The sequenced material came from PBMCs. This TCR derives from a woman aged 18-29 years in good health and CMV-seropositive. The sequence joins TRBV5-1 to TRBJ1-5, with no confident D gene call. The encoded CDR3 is CASSLDGGSSNQPQHF. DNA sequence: TGCGCCAGCAGCTTAGACGGCGGATCTAGCAATCAGCCCCAGCATTTT.